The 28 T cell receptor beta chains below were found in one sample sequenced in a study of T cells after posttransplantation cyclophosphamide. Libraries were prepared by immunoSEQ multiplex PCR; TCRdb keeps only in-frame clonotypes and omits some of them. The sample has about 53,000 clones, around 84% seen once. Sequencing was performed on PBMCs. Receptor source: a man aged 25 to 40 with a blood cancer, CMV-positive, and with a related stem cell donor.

This CDR3 reads CASTLLAGGRNEQFF. The CDR3 DNA sequence: TGTGCCAGCACTTTACTAGCGGGAGGGCGGAATGAGCAGTTCTTC. This sequence joins TRBV5-5 and TRBJ2-1; TRBD2 matches at 13 bases. The V and J ends lost 6 bases and 7 bases, in that order; junction bases with no gene match: 7. Germline V gene data show CDR1 as SGHKS and CDR2 as YYEKEE (reference sequence). CDR3 length: 15 amino acids.

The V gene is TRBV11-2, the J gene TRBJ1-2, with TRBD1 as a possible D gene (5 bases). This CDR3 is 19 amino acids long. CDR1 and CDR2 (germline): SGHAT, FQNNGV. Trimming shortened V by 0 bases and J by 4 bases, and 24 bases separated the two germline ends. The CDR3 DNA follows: TGTGCCAGCAGCTTAGATGGGGGGTCGAGGGGAAGGTTCACCTATGGCTACACCTTC. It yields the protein CASSLDGGSRGRFTYGYTF. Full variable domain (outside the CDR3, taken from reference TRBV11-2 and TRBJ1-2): EAGVAQSPRYKIIEKRQSVAFWCNPISGHATLYWYQQILGQGPKLLIQFQNNGVVDDSQLPKDRFSAERLKGVDSTLKIQPAKLEDSAVYLCASSLDGGSRGRFTYGYTFGSGTRLTVV.

CDR3 amino acids: CASSITGTGGTDTQYF. CDR3 nucleotide sequence: TGCGCCAGCAGTATAACCGGGACAGGAGGCACAGATACGCAGTATTTT. The chain couples TRBV10-1 to TRBJ2-3, with 8 bases matching TRBD1. The CDR3 is 16 residues long. The germline gives CDR1 WNHNN, CDR2 SYGVQD (reference sequence). J was trimmed by 1 base and V by 5 bases; bases with no gene match: 8.

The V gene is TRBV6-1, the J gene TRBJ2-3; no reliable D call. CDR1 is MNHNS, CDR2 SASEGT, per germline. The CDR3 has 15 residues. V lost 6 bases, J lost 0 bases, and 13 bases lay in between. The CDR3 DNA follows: TGTGCCAGCAGCCAACAGTCCCTTAGCACAGATACGCAGTATTTT. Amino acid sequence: CASSQQSLSTDTQYF.

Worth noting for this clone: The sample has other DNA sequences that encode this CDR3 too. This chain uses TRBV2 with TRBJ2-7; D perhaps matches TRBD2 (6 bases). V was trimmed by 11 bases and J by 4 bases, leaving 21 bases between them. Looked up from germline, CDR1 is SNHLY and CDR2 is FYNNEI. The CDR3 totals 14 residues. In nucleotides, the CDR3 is TGTGCCCAAGCGGGTACTAGGGCGGGATACGAGCAGTACTTC. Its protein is CAQAGTRAGYEQYF. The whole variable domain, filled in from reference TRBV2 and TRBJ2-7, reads EPEVTQTPSHQVTQMGQEVILRCVPISNHLYFYWYRQILGQKVEFLVSFYNNEISEKSEIFDDQFSVERPDGSNFTLKIRSTKLEDSAMYFCAQAGTRAGYEQYFGPGTRLTVT.

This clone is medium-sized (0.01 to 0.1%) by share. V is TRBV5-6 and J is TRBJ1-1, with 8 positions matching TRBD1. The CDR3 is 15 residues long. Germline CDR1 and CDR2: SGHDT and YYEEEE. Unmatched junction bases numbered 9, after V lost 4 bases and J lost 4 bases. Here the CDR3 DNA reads TGTGCCAGCAGCGGGAACCCAGGGGGCGGCACTGAAGCTTTCTTT. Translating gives CASSGNPGGGTEAFF.

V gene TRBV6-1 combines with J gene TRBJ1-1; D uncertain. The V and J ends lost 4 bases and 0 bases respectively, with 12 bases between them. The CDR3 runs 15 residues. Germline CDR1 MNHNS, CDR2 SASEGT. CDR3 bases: TGTGCCAGCAGTGCCCAGGAACTCATGAACACTGAAGCTTTCTTT. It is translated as CASSAQELMNTEAFF.

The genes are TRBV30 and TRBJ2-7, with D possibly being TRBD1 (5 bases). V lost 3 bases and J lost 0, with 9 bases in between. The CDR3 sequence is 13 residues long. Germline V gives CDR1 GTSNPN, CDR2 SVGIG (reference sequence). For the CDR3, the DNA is TGTGCCTGGAGGGACACCTACTCCTACGAGCAGTACTTC. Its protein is CAWRDTYSYEQYF. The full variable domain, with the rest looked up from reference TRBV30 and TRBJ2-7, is SQTIHQWPATLVQPVGSPLSLECTVEGTSNPNLYWYRQAAGRGLQLLFYSVGIGQISSEVPQNLSASRPQDRQFILSSKKLLLSDSGFYLCAWRDTYSYEQYFGPGTRLTVT.

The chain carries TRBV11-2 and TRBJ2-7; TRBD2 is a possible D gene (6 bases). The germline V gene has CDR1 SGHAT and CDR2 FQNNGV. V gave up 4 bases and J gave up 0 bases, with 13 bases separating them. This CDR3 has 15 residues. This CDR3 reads CASSSSRDSSYEQYF. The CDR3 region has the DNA TGTGCCAGCAGCTCTAGCCGGGACTCCTCCTACGAGCAGTACTTC. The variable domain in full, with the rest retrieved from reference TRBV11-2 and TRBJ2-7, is EAGVAQSPRYKIIEKRQSVAFWCNPISGHATLYWYQQILGQGPKLLIQFQNNGVVDDSQLPKDRFSAERLKGVDSTLKIQPAKLEDSAVYLCASSSSRDSSYEQYFGPGTRLTVT.

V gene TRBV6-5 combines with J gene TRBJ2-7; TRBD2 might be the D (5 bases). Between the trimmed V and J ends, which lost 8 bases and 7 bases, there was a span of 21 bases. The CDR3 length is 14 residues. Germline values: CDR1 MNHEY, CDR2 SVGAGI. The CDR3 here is CASPSETTSTEQYF. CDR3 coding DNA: TGTGCCAGCCCCTCCGAGACTACCTCAACGGAGCAGTACTTC.

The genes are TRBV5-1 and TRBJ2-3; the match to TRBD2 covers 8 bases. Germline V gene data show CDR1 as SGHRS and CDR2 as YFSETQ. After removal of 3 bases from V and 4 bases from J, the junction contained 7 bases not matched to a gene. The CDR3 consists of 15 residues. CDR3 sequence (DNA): TGCGCCAGCAGCTCATCCGGGACTAGTGCAGATACGCAGTATTTT. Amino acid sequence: CASSSSGTSADTQYF.

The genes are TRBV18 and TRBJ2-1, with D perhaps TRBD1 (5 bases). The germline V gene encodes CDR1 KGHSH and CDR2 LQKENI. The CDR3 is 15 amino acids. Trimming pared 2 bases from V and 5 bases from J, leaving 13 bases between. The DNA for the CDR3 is TGTGCCAGCTCACCAAGGGCAGGGCCCGACAATGAGCAGTTCTTC. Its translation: CASSPRAGPDNEQFF.

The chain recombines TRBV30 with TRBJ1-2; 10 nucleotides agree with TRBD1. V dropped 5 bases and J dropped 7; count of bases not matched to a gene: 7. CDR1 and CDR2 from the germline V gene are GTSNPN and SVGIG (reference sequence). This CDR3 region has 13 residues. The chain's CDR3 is CAWAGQGRAGYTF. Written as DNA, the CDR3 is TGTGCCTGGGCGGGACAGGGGAGGGCTGGCTACACCTTC.

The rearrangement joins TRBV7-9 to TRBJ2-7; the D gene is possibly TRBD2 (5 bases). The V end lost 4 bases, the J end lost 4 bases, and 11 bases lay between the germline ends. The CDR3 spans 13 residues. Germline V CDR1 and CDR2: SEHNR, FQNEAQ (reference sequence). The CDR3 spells CASSSPPGYEQYF. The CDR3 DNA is TGTGCCAGCAGCTCACCCCCGGGATACGAGCAGTACTTC.

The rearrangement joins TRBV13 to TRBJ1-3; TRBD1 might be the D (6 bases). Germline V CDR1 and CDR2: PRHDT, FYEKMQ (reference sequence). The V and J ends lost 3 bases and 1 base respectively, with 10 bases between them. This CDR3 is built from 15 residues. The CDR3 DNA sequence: TGTGCCAGCAGCTTCCAGGGGATATCTGGAAACACCATATATTTT. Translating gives CASSFQGISGNTIYF.

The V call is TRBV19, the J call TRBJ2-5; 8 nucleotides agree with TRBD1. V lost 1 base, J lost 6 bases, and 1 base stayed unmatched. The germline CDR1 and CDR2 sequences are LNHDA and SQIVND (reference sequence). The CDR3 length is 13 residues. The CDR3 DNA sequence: TGTGCCAGTAGTATAGGGACAGGGAAGACCCAGTACTTC. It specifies CASSIGTGKTQYF. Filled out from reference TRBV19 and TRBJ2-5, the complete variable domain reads DGGITQSPKYLFRKEGQNVTLSCEQNLNHDAMYWYRQDPGQGLRLIYYSQIVNDFQKGDIAEGYSVSREKKESFPLTVTSAQKNPTAFYLCASSIGTGKTQYFGPGTRLLVL.

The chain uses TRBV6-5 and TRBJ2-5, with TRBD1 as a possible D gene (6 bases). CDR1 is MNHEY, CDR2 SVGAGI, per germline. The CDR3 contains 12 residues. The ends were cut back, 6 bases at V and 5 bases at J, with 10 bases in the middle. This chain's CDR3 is CASRQGVETQYF. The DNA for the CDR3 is TGTGCCAGCAGACAGGGCGTCGAGACCCAGTACTTC.

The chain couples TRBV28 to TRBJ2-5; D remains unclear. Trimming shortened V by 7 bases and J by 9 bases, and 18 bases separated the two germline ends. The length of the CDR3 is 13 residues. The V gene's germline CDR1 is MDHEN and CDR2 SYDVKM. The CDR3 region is CASISTDNTAQYF. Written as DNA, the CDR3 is TGTGCCAGCATTTCCACAGACAACACGGCCCAGTACTTC. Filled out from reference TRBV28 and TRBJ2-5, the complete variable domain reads DVKVTQSSRYLVKRTGEKVFLECVQDMDHENMFWYRQDPGLGLRLIYFSYDVKMKEKGDIPEGYSVSREKKERFSLILESASTNQTSMYLCASISTDNTAQYFGPGTRLLVL.

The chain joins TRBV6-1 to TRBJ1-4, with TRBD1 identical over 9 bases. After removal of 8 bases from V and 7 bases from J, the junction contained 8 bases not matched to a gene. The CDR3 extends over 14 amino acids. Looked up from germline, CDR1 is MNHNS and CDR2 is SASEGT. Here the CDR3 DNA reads TGTGCCAGCGAACCACAGGGGGCAGGTGAAAAACTGTTTTTT. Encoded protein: CASEPQGAGEKLFF.

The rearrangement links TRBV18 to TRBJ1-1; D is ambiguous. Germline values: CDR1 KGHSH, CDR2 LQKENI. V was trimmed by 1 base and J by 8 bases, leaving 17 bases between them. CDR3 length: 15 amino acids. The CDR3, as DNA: TGTGCCAGCTCACCACGGCAGGCCAGCCTTAAGGAAGCTTTCTTT. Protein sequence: CASSPRQASLKEAFF. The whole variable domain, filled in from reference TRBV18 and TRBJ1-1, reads NAGVMQNPRHLVRRRGQEARLRCSPMKGHSHVYWYRQLPEEGLKFMVYLQKENIIDESGMPKERFSAEFPKEGPSILRIQQVVRGDSAAYFCASSPRQASLKEAFFGQGTRLTVV.

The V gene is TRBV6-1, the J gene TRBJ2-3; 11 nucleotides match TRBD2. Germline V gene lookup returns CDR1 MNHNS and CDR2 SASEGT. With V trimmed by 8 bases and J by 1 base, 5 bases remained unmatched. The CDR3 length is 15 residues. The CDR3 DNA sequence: TGTGCCAGCCGCCAGGGACTAGCGGGCACAGATACGCAGTATTTT. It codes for CASRQGLAGTDTQYF.

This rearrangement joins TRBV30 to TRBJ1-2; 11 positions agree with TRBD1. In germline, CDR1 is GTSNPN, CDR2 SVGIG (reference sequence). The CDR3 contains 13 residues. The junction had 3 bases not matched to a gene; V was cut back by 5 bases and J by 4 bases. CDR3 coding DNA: TGTGCCTGGGGGACAGGGGGGAGCTATGGCTACACCTTC. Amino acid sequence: CAWGTGGSYGYTF.

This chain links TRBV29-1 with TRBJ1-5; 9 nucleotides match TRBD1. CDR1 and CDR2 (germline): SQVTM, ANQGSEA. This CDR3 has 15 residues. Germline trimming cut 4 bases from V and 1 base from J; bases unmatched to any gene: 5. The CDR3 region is CSVAMGTGSNQPQHF. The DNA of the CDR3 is TGCAGCGTTGCCATGGGGACAGGGAGCAATCAGCCCCAGCATTTT.

The chain's CDR3 is CAWSFRDRGDGYTF. DNA for the CDR3: TGTGCCTGGAGTTTCCGGGACAGGGGTGATGGCTACACCTTC. The J gene is TRBJ1-2, the V gene TRBV30; 10 bases fit TRBD1. The germline gives CDR1 GTSNPN, CDR2 SVGIG (reference sequence). J lost 6 bases, V lost 2 bases, and 6 bases had no gene match. The CDR3 contains 14 residues.

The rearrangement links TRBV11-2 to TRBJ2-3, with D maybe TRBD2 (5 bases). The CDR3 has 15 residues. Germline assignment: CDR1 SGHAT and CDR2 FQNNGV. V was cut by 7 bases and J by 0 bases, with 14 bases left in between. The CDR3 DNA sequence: TGTGCCAGCACCGCCCTCAGCGGTAGCACAGATACGCAGTATTTT. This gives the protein CASTALSGSTDTQYF. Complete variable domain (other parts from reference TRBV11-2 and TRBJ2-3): EAGVAQSPRYKIIEKRQSVAFWCNPISGHATLYWYQQILGQGPKLLIQFQNNGVVDDSQLPKDRFSAERLKGVDSTLKIQPAKLEDSAVYLCASTALSGSTDTQYFGPGTRLTVL.

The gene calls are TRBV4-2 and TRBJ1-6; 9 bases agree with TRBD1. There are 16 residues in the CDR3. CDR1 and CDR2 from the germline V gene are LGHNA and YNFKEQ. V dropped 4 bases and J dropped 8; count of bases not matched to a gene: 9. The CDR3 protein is CASSPRTGDADSPLHF. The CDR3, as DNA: TGTGCCAGCAGCCCGCGGACAGGGGATGCGGATTCACCCCTCCACTTT.

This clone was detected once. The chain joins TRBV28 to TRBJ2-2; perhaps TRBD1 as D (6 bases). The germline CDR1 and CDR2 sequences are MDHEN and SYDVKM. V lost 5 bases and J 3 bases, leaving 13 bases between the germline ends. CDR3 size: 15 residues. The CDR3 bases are TGTGCCAGCAGTGTACAGGGTGGGGACACCGGGGAGCTGTTTTTT. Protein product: CASSVQGGDTGELFF.

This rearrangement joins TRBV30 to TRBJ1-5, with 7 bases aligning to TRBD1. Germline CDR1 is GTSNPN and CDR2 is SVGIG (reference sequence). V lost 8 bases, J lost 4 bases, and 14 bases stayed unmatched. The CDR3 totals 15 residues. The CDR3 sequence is CAGGAGTVGNQPQHF. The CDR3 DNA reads TGTGCCGGCGGAGCCGGGACAGTAGGTAATCAGCCCCAGCATTTT.